This TCR beta chain was recovered during a study of blood T cell repertoires in COVID-19 (dated by TCRdb to 2018 to 2021). For the wider study: Collaborator samples came from the United States, Italy and Spain and covered acute and convalescent phases of COVID-19. The material from the prospective study consisted of cDNA or gDNA derived from T cells, B-cell-depleted T cells, or PBMCs. Subjects who had been exposed to COVID-19, were actively infected with it, or had recovered from it provided the deeply sampled blood TCRbeta repertoires that made up the dataset. The repertoires were released in a freely available public database intended as a resource for research on the immune response to SARS-CoV-2. Samples were obtained from the ongoing ImmuneRACE study (first 160 participants) and from 1,254 subjects provided by 6 global collaborators. A de-identified subject ID, COVID-19 status, age in years and sex were almost always included in the sample metadata. HLA class I and class II types, where available, came from metadata supplied by the sample provider rather than from assay-based typing.

TCRbeta CDR3 regions were amplified from genomic DNA by means of the immunoSEQ Assay, a bias-controlled multiplex PCR. Per the source publication's procedure: Within the assay, amplification of reference gene primers was used to estimate how many nucleated cells each sample contained. To quantify the absolute abundance of each unique TCRbeta CDR3 rearrangement, sequence reads were collapsed and filtered. For each sample, productive Simpson clonality was calculated as the square root of Simpson's diversity index over productive rearrangements. The clones in this table, taken by TCRdb from immuneACCESS, are in-frame only. Not every clone is retained; where verified, under half of the shortfall comes from an unresolved V gene, and the cause of the rest is unknown. The V and J calls and clone size were taken over from that table, and D and trimming were inferred from the DNA. This sample is represented by 220,000 or so clones; around 90% of them were singletons. About 16% of the sample rests with the top ten.

CDR1 and CDR2 were assigned from the germline V gene (reference sequence) as LNHDA and SQIVND. The CDR3 numbers 18 residues from cysteine through phenylalanine. Just CDR3 DNA is preserved here, 54 bases in frame from base 1. V loses 3 bases, J loses 9 bases, and the germline ends lie 27 bases apart. This clone was counted once. Its antigen target is currently unknown. No base-level quality is on record; no much larger clone is a single base apart. Study-wide findings and limitations: How much clinical and demographic metadata was included differed by source and by participant, and the metadata was provided uncurated.

Participants in the prospective study were aged about 18 to 95 years, lived in 20 to 30 United States geographic areas, and enrolled through a virtual design. To assign participants to cohorts, the prospective study relied on clinical history that participants themselves reported in a screening survey and a study questionnaire. Exposed participants had been in contact, within 2 weeks of entering the study, with a person who had a PCR-confirmed or clinician-diagnosed case of COVID-19. In the prospective study, whole blood, serum and a nasopharyngeal or oropharyngeal swab were collected from each participant by mobile phlebotomists. Participants in the prospective study had the option to provide additional blood draws and questionnaires over an approximately two-month period. Before DNA extraction, prospective study blood samples were shipped either frozen or at room temperature.

Sequenced material: PBMCs or T cells enriched from blood (not recorded which). The receptor comes from a man aged 25 to 40 who had been exposed to COVID-19. The rearrangement joined TRBV19 to TRBJ2-1, and perhaps TRBD2 as D gene, on 5 matching bases. The DNA sequence is given as TGTGCCAGTAGTATGATCGGGATGGCGGCCTTTGACTCTCCTGAGCAGTTCTTC. Its translation reads: CASSMIGMAAFDSPEQFF.